A selection of T cell receptor beta chains follows, all from one sample in a study of T cells in Graves' hyperthyroidism and ophthalmopathy. MiXCR, applied by TCRdb to the multiplex PCR reads, yields one record per CDR3 protein. The sample gives around 340,000 distinct CDR3 sequences, less than 20% of which show up once; 15% to 18% is in the top ten. The sequencing sample was made of blood. These receptors all stem from a woman between 40 and 50 years old with Graves' ophthalmopathy. Both conserved end residues are part of each CDR3. A D gene is named only where the DNA matches it firmly. Clone size is given for some rows only: seen once, a few or many times, or a class if the clone is expanded.

J gene: TRBJ1-2; clone size: many; V gene: TRBV6-2/TRBV6-3; D gene: NA; CDR3 protein: CASTYAGAALSGYTF; CDR3 DNA: TGTGCCAGCACCTATGCAGGGGCGGCCCTAAGTGGCTACACCTTC
J gene: TRBJ1-2; clone size: NA; V gene: TRBV6-1; D gene: NA; CDR3 protein: CASSVRVDNYGYTF; CDR3 DNA: TGTGCCAGCAGTGTTAGGGTAGATAACTATGGCTACACCTTC
J gene: TRBJ2-7; clone size: many; V gene: TRBV2; D gene: TRBD1; CDR3 protein: CASRGDRGYEQYF; CDR3 DNA: TGTGCCAGCAGGGGGGACAGGGGGTACGAGCAGTACTTC
J gene: TRBJ1-5; clone size: many; V gene: TRBV6-2/TRBV6-3; D gene: NA; CDR3 protein: CASSATGNQPQHF; CDR3 DNA: TGTGCCAGCAGTGCCACGGGCAATCAGCCCCAGCATTTT
J gene: TRBJ1-2; clone size: many; V gene: TRBV20-1; D gene: NA; CDR3 protein: CSARDRSATGYTF; CDR3 DNA: TGCAGTGCTAGAGATCGGTCCGCTACTGGCTACACCTTC
J gene: TRBJ2-2; clone size: many; V gene: TRBV28; D gene: TRBD2; CDR3 protein: CASSFGSGANTGELFF; CDR3 DNA: TGTGCCAGCAGTTTCGGAAGCGGGGCGAACACCGGGGAGCTGTTTTTT
J gene: TRBJ2-5; clone size: many; V gene: TRBV7-3; D gene: NA; CDR3 protein: CASSVTGGQETQYF; CDR3 DNA: TGTGCCAGCAGCGTAACCGGGGGCCAAGAGACCCAGTACTTC
J gene: TRBJ2-2; clone size: many; V gene: TRBV2; D gene: NA; CDR3 protein: CASGTVRKAGELFF; CDR3 DNA: TGTGCCAGCGGAACGGTGCGGAAGGCAGGGGAGCTGTTTTTT
J gene: TRBJ2-7; clone size: many; V gene: TRBV27; D gene: TRBD1; CDR3 protein: CASSRVGTGHEQYF; CDR3 DNA: TGTGCCAGCAGCCGGGTCGGGACAGGCCACGAGCAGTACTTC
J gene: TRBJ1-2; clone size: NA; V gene: TRBV30; D gene: NA; CDR3 protein: CAWSGRDTQAIGYTF; CDR3 DNA: TGTGCCTGGAGCGGTAGGGACACCCAAGCCATCGGCTACACCTTC
J gene: TRBJ2-2; clone size: NA; V gene: TRBV20-1; D gene: NA; CDR3 protein: CSARDRTWNTGELFF; CDR3 DNA: TGCAGTGCTAGAGATCGGACCTGGAACACCGGGGAGCTGTTTTTT
J gene: TRBJ1-2; clone size: many; V gene: TRBV11-1; D gene: TRBD1; CDR3 protein: CASSLDGQGPFYGYTF; CDR3 DNA: TGTGCCAGCAGCTTAGACGGACAGGGACCATTTTATGGCTACACCTTC
J gene: TRBJ1-1; clone size: many; V gene: TRBV2; D gene: NA; CDR3 protein: CASRTLTGNTEAFF; CDR3 DNA: TGTGCCAGCAGGACTTTAACGGGGAACACTGAAGCTTTCTTT
J gene: TRBJ1-1; clone size: many; V gene: TRBV5-6; D gene: NA; CDR3 protein: CASSLGWGRTNTEAFF; CDR3 DNA: TGTGCCAGCAGCTTGGGTTGGGGGCGGACGAACACTGAAGCTTTCTTT
J gene: TRBJ1-1; clone size: NA; V gene: TRBV9; D gene: NA; CDR3 protein: CASSAVLGDTEAFF; CDR3 DNA: TGTGCCAGCAGCGCCGTTTTGGGGGACACTGAAGCTTTCTTT
J gene: TRBJ2-5; clone size: many; V gene: TRBV19; D gene: TRBD1; CDR3 protein: CASSIARDSQETQYF; CDR3 DNA: TGTGCCAGTAGTATCGCACGGGACAGCCAAGAGACCCAGTACTTC
J gene: TRBJ2-7; clone size: NA; V gene: TRBV28; D gene: NA; CDR3 protein: CASSFRRILNEQYF; CDR3 DNA: TGTGCCAGCAGTTTCCGTAGGATTCTCAACGAGCAGTACTTC
J gene: TRBJ2-7; clone size: few; V gene: TRBV6-2/TRBV6-3; D gene: NA; CDR3 protein: CASSYDHSYEQYF; CDR3 DNA: TGTGCCAGCAGTTACGACCATTCCTACGAGCAGTACTTC
J gene: TRBJ1-5; clone size: many; V gene: TRBV28; D gene: NA; CDR3 protein: CASSLWGDQPQHF; CDR3 DNA: TGTGCCAGCAGTTTATGGGGGGACCAGCCCCAGCATTTT
J gene: TRBJ1-1; clone size: NA; V gene: TRBV3-1; D gene: NA; CDR3 protein: CASSLVPGLGTEAFF; CDR3 DNA: TGTGCCAGCAGCCTCGTCCCAGGGCTTGGCACTGAAGCTTTCTTT
J gene: TRBJ1-6; clone size: once; V gene: TRBV6-1; D gene: NA; CDR3 protein: CASSEKSGSSPLHF; CDR3 DNA: TGTGCCAGCAGTGAAAAGTCCGGCAGTTCACCCCTCCACTTT
J gene: TRBJ2-7; clone size: many; V gene: TRBV27; D gene: TRBD1; CDR3 protein: CASSPTGDAIYEQYF; CDR3 DNA: TGTGCCAGCAGTCCTACAGGGGACGCTATCTACGAGCAGTACTTC
J gene: TRBJ2-7; clone size: many; V gene: TRBV6-1; D gene: NA; CDR3 protein: CASREGPVREQYF; CDR3 DNA: TGTGCCAGCAGAGAGGGGCCCGTACGGGAGCAGTACTTC
J gene: TRBJ1-2; clone size: many; V gene: TRBV12-3/TRBV12-4; D gene: NA; CDR3 protein: CASSLDGQGNYGYTF; CDR3 DNA: TGTGCCAGCAGTTTAGATGGTCAGGGAAACTATGGCTACACCTTC
J gene: TRBJ1-2; clone size: NA; V gene: TRBV6-1; D gene: TRBD1; CDR3 protein: CASRSGTGGDGYTF; CDR3 DNA: TGTGCCAGCAGATCCGGGACAGGGGGGGATGGCTACACCTTC
J gene: TRBJ2-7; clone size: many; V gene: TRBV6-1; D gene: NA; CDR3 protein: CASNPGLSLYEQYF; CDR3 DNA: TGTGCCAGCAACCCGGGACTGAGCCTCTACGAGCAGTACTTC
J gene: TRBJ2-6; clone size: many; V gene: TRBV2; D gene: NA; CDR3 protein: CASSEEGSFSGANVLTF; CDR3 DNA: TGTGCCAGCAGTGAAGAGGGAAGCTTCTCTGGGGCCAACGTCCTGACTTTC
J gene: TRBJ2-2; clone size: once; V gene: TRBV29-1; D gene: NA; CDR3 protein: CSVGGNWNTGELFF; CDR3 DNA: TGCAGCGTTGGAGGGAACTGGAACACCGGGGAGCTGTTTTTT
J gene: TRBJ2-7; clone size: many; V gene: TRBV2; D gene: NA; CDR3 protein: CASRLASGQYF; CDR3 DNA: TGTGCCAGCAGGCTAGCCAGCGGGCAGTACTTC
J gene: TRBJ1-5; clone size: many; V gene: TRBV7-9; D gene: NA; CDR3 protein: CASSPTGNYQPQHF; CDR3 DNA: TGTGCCAGCAGCCCAACCGGGAACTATCAGCCCCAGCATTTT
J gene: TRBJ2-5; clone size: many; V gene: TRBV2; D gene: TRBD1; CDR3 protein: CASSPGQGVKETQYF; CDR3 DNA: TGTGCCAGCAGTCCGGGACAGGGCGTAAAAGAGACCCAGTACTTC